This TCR beta chain was profiled in a study of CD8+CD57+ T cells in acquired aplastic anemia. Across the study: Quantities of DNA derived from sorted CD4+ and CD8+ cells averaged approximately 3.5 ug. CD4+ cell libraries from healthy donors averaged about 10.8 million reads. Study observations and caveats: Patients and controls had in common 25 to 35 CD8+ CDR3 sequences. The CD8+ Simpson's diversity of patients and controls was not significantly different.

This clonotype was counted once. Its cognate antigen is unknown. TCR beta VDJ combinations and CDR3 sequences were profiled from genomic DNA. TCRdb recomputed calls from the reads with MiXCR, one row per CDR3 protein. Seen here are roughly 190,000 distinct CDR3 sequences, approximately 50% observed once, and the top ten hold 15% to 20%. This CDR3 is built from 15 residues. Germline V gene lookup returns CDR1 SNHLY and CDR2 FYNNEI. The ends were cut back, 10 bases at V and 4 bases at J, with 22 bases in the middle. This rearrangement joins TRBV2 to TRBJ1-1; D may be TRBD1 (5 bases). This receptor was taken from a human donor in good health, serving as a control. The source material was sorted CD4+, CD8+, or CD8+CD57+ T cells (not recorded which) from PBMCs. Here the CDR3 DNA reads TGTGCCACTCTTCCCCTCTTATCCGGGGGCACTGAAGCTTTCTTT. It is translated as CATLPLLSGGTEAFF.